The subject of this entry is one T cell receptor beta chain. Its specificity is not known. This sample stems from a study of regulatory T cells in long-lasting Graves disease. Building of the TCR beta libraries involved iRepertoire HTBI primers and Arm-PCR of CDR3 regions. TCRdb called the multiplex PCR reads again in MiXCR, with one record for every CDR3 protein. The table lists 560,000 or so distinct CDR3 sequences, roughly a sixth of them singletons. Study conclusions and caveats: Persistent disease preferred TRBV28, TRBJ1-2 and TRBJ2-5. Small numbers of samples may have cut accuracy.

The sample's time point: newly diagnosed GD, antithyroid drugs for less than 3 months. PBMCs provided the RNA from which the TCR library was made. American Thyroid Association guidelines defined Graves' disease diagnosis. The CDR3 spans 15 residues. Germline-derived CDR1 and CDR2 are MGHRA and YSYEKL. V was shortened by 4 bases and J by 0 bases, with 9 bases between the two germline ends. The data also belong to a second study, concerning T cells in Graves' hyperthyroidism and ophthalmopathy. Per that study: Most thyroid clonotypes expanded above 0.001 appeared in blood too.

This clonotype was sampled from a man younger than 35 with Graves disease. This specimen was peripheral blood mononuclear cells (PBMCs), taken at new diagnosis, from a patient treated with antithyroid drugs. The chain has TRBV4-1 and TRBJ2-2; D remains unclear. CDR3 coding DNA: TGCGCCAGCAGCCGCCTCAGCACGAACACCGGGGAGCTGTTTTTT. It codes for CASSRLSTNTGELFF.